A selection of T cell receptor beta chains follows, all from one sample in a study of blood T cell repertoires in COVID-19. Some clones are missing from TCRdb's copy, which holds only in-frame ones; the method was immunoSEQ multiplex PCR. The sample lists some 180,000 clones, about three quarters occurring once. The sample taken for sequencing was peripheral blood. The source is a woman aged 50 to 60 with active or convalescent COVID-19. The CDR3 runs from the conserved cysteine through the conserved F or W. The D gene is left open where the match is weak. Expanded clones get a size class; other rows say once, few or many, or leave the size out.

once | TRBJ1-2 | TRBD1 | TRBV27 | TGTGCCAGCAGTTCAGACAGGGGGACACAAAGGAGCTATGGCTACACCTTC | CASSSDRGTQRSYGYTF
- | TRBJ2-3 | - | TRBV9 | TGTGCCAGCAGCGTTGGAACGGGGGGCCTAGCCGTAGATACGCAGTATTTT | CASSVGTGGLAVDTQYF
- | TRBJ1-2 | - | TRBV4-3 | TGCGCCAGCAGCCAAGGTCCGAGGGGGACCAGTGGCTACACCTTC | CASSQGPRGTSGYTF
- | TRBJ1-2 | TRBD1 | TRBV6-6 | TGTGCCAGCAAGCCTTCGGACAGGGAGGACTACACCTTC | CASKPSDREDYTF
- | TRBJ2-2 | - | TRBV5-1 | TGCGCCAGCAGCGCCGGGACTTCGAACACCGGGGAGCTGTTTTTT | CASSAGTSNTGELFF
many | TRBJ1-4 | TRBD1 | TRBV18 | TGTGCCAGCTCTAGGGACAGTAATGAAAAACTGTTTTTT | CASSRDSNEKLFF
- | TRBJ2-5 | TRBD2 | TRBV6-2/TRBV6-3 | TGTGCCAGCAGTAATCCGCTAGCGGGGCAAGAGACCCAGTACTTC | CASSNPLAGQETQYF
- | TRBJ2-5 | TRBD2 | TRBV5-4 | TGTGCCAGCAGCCTTGTTGGGAGCGGGAAAGAGACCCAGTACTTC | CASSLVGSGKETQYF
- | TRBJ1-2 | - | TRBV11-2 | TGTGCCAGCAGCTTAGACAGTCTCTATGGCTACACCTTC | CASSLDSLYGYTF
- | TRBJ2-5 | TRBD2 | TRBV19 | TGTGCCAGTAGTATGGCGGGAGGGGTGTTAGAGACCCAGTACTTC | CASSMAGGVLETQYF
- | TRBJ2-3 | - | TRBV7-2 | TGTGCCAGCAGCTTAGGGGGAGCACCCCACACGCAGTATTTT | CASSLGGAPHTQYF
- | TRBJ2-3 | - | TRBV7-8 | TGTGCCAGCAGCTTAGCGGCTGGGCACACAGATACGCAGTATTTT | CASSLAAGHTDTQYF
few | TRBJ1-1 | - | TRBV7-9 | TGTGCCAGCAGCTTAGTAAGGCAGGGTACCCTGAACACTGAAGCTTTCTTT | CASSLVRQGTLNTEAFF
- | TRBJ1-2 | - | TRBV25-1 | TGTGCCAGCAGTGAAGGGGCAGGTGGCTACACCTTC | CASSEGAGGYTF
few | TRBJ1-1 | - | TRBV3-1/TRBV3-2 | TGTGCCAGCAGCCAGGGAGCCACTGAAGCTTTCTTT | CASSQGATEAFF
- | TRBJ2-5 | TRBD2 | TRBV20-1 | TGCAGTGCTAGTGGTCGGGAGGGGGAGACCCAGTACTTC | CSASGREGETQYF
once | TRBJ2-1 | TRBD2 | TRBV18 | TGTGCCAGCTCACCACGCTCGGTAGCGGGCTCCTACAATGAGCAGTTCTTC | CASSPRSVAGSYNEQFF
- | TRBJ2-7 | TRBD1 | TRBV27 | TGTGCCAGCAGTATCGACAGGGGGCCCAACGAGCAGTACTTC | CASSIDRGPNEQYF
- | TRBJ1-6 | - | TRBV20-1 | TGCAGTGCTAGTAGACGGGGAAATTCACCCCTCCACTTT | CSASRRGNSPLHF
- | TRBJ2-1 | TRBD2 | TRBV3-1/TRBV3-2 | TGTGCCAGCAGCCCACAGCCCCTAGCGGGGAGTAATGAGCAGTTCTTC | CASSPQPLAGSNEQFF
- | TRBJ2-5 | TRBD2 | TRBV10-3 | TGTGCCATCAGTGACCAGGGTCCTAGCGGTCCAGAGACCCAGTACTTC | CAISDQGPSGPETQYF
few | TRBJ2-4 | - | TRBV2 | TGTGCCAGCAGTGGAAGTGATCAGGCCCGTAAACCGTACTTC | CASSGSDQARKPYF
once | TRBJ2-2 | TRBD2 | TRBV5-1 | TGCGCCAGCAGCTTGGCCCCTAGCGGGAACACCGGGGAGCTGTTTTTT | CASSLAPSGNTGELFF
- | TRBJ1-1 | - | TRBV6-1 | TGTGCCAGCAGTGAAGGCCCCAGTAATTCTCGAGCTTTCTTT | CASSEGPSNSRAFF
- | TRBJ2-3 | TRBD2 | TRBV28 | TGTGCCAGCAGTCAGCCCCCGGGACTAGGGGGCACAGATACGCAGTATTTT | CASSQPPGLGGTDTQYF
many | TRBJ1-2 | TRBD1 | TRBV19 | TGTGCCAGTAGTTTAGGAGTACAGGGGTACGGTGGCTACACCTTC | CASSLGVQGYGGYTF
- | TRBJ1-4 | - | TRBV19 | TGTGCCAGTAGTATGGGCCGATCGGAAAAACTGTTTTTT | CASSMGRSEKLFF
- | TRBJ2-7 | - | TRBV4-3 | TGCGCCAGCAGCCAAGCTTTAGATTGGGCGTACGAGCAGTACTTC | CASSQALDWAYEQYF
few | TRBJ2-2 | - | TRBV5-1 | TGCGCCAGCAGCTTGGTCCAGGCGGCGGGAACCGGGGAGCTGTTTTTT | CASSLVQAAGTGELFF
- | TRBJ2-2 | TRBD2 | TRBV9 | TGTGCCAGCAGCGTAGGACTAGCGGGAGGCCCGAACACCGGGGAGCTGTTTTTT | CASSVGLAGGPNTGELFF
- | TRBJ2-1 | - | TRBV5-1 | TGCGCCAGCAGCTTGGAGGGGGAGCCCTTTAATGAGCAGTTCTTC | CASSLEGEPFNEQFF
- | TRBJ2-5 | - | TRBV7-2 | TGTGCCAGCAGCTTAGAAGTGGCTGAGACCCAGTACTTC | CASSLEVAETQYF
- | TRBJ2-3 | TRBD2 | TRBV4-3 | TGCGCCAGCAGCCAAGATCAGATAGCGGGAGATACGCAGTATTTT | CASSQDQIAGDTQYF